The present T cell receptor beta chain was sequenced within a study of CD8+CD57+ T cells in acquired aplastic anemia. Study in general: The DNA of sorted CD4+ and CD8+ cells averaged 3.2 ug.

V lost 4 bases and J lost 9, with 21 bases in between. The CDR3 sequence is 15 residues long. CDR1 SEHNR and CDR2 FQNEAQ come from the germline V gene (reference sequence). By flow cytometry, patients selected for sequencing had shown an expansion of CD8+CD57+ cells. Among the patients, none had received any therapy at the time of blood sampling. Genomic DNA constituted the template upon which TCR beta VDJ and CDR3 profiling was performed. In TCRdb, the reads were re-called with MiXCR into one record per CDR3 protein. The table records approximately 220,000 distinct CDR3 sequences, less than 60% of them present only once.

The receptor comes from a human donor with aplastic anemia. The gene calls are TRBV7-9 and TRBJ2-5, with a possible D match to TRBD2 (5 bases). Input material: sorted CD4+, CD8+, or CD8+CD57+ T cells (not recorded which) from PBMCs. CDR3 residues: CASSSVGGGQKPQYF. CDR3 coding DNA: TGTGCCAGCAGCTCAGTAGGTGGCGGGCAGAAGCCCCAGTACTTC. Filled out from reference TRBV7-9 and TRBJ2-5, the complete variable domain reads DTGVSQNPRHKITKRGQNVTFRCDPISEHNRLYWYRQTLGQGPEFLTYFQNEAQLEKSRLLSDRFSAERPKGSFSTLEIQRTEQGDSAMYLCASSSVGGGQKPQYFGPGTRLLVL.